A selection of T cell receptor beta chains follows, all from one sample in a study of siplizumab effects on memory and regulatory T cells. Here immunoSEQ multiplex PCR was the method, and the copy in TCRdb shows in-frame clones only, minus some. The table records 97,000 or so clones, 92% of them present only once. The sample comprised CD4+ T cells sorted from blood. These TCRs come from a human donor in good health. The CDR3 runs from the conserved cysteine through the conserved F or W. D genes are given only for firm matches.

TRBV28	TRBJ1-5	.	CASRFPGLQPQHF
TRBV18	TRBJ2-5	.	CASSPNLQETQYF
TRBV11-2	TRBJ1-1	.	CASSRTNRATTEAFF
TRBV28	TRBJ1-3	.	CASSLGRMGNTIYF
TRBV6-1	TRBJ2-4	.	CASSAGPKNIQYF
TRBV28	TRBJ1-2	TRBD1	CASSLDRVKGYTF
TRBV29-1	TRBJ2-7	TRBD1	CSAGGTGYEQYF
TRBV4-2	TRBJ2-5	.	CASSQDPGVARETQYF
TRBV7-2	TRBJ1-5	.	CASSSTADQPQHF
TRBV6-5	TRBJ2-7	.	CASSYGSYRAEQYF
TRBV5-1	TRBJ1-4	.	CASSFNGLGTNEKLFF
TRBV25-1	TRBJ1-2	TRBD1	CASRRGWQTPYTF
TRBV28	TRBJ2-3	.	CASSLPTAGADTQYF
TRBV15	TRBJ1-5	.	CATSRDPQQSNQPQHF
TRBV4-1	TRBJ2-6	.	CASSQEGATASGANVLTF
TRBV2	TRBJ2-1	.	CATQWGTPTYNEQFF
TRBV9	TRBJ2-2	TRBD2	CASSVRPSGFAMNTGELFF
TRBV5-5	TRBJ2-7	TRBD2	CASSFRLAGPYEQYF
TRBV28	TRBJ2-3	.	CASSRLGGGDDTDTQYF
TRBV25-1	TRBJ2-1	.	CASSATGPSYNEQFF
TRBV5-1	TRBJ2-5	TRBD2	CASSLEALAGLQETQYF
TRBV14	TRBJ1-2	.	CASSQSTIQGHGYTF
TRBV28	TRBJ2-7	TRBD1	CASSTSGQGYYEQYF
TRBV4-1	TRBJ2-1	TRBD2	CASSQRTSGDFYNEQFF
TRBV4-2	TRBJ2-1	TRBD2	CASSRTIAGGDNEQFF
TRBV11-1	TRBJ1-5	.	CASSLEDQPQHF
TRBV5-1	TRBJ2-1	TRBD2	CASSLGTSGSNEQFF
TRBV10-3	TRBJ1-3	.	CAISRGVDSRNTIYF
TRBV7-9	TRBJ1-1	TRBD1	CASSLWTGDTEAFF